A selection of T cell receptor beta chains follows, all from one sample in a study of Graves' ophthalmopathy and Graves' hyperthyroidism. TCRdb reprocessed the multiplex PCR reads via MiXCR and lists one record per CDR3 protein. The profile covers hundreds of thousands of distinct CDR3 sequences, with roughly 50% appearing a single time and roughly 45% taken by the ten largest. The sequencing sample was made of peripheral blood. Every receptor here comes from an adult man with Graves' ophthalmopathy. CDR3s include the opening cysteine and the closing phenylalanine or tryptophan. Fields, in order: CDR3 DNA, CDR3 protein, V gene, clone size, J gene, D gene. The D gene is left open where the match is weak. Expanded clones are given a class, and other clones once, few, many or no size at all.

cdr3_nt: TGTGCCAGCAGCTTAACCCGGATGGCAGGGCAAGAGACCCAGTACTTC
cdr3_aa: CASSLTRMAGQETQYF
v_call: TRBV7-3
clone_size: few
j_call: TRBJ2-5
d_call: NA

cdr3_nt: TGTGCCAGCAGTGAACCTCTGACAGGGGGCATGAATCAGCCCCAGCATTTT
cdr3_aa: CASSEPLTGGMNQPQHF
v_call: TRBV2
clone_size: NA
j_call: TRBJ1-5
d_call: TRBD1

cdr3_nt: TGTGCCAGCAGTGATGTGGGAGGTGGACGGGCCGGGGAGCTGTTTTTT
cdr3_aa: CASSDVGGGRAGELFF
v_call: TRBV25-1
clone_size: many
j_call: TRBJ2-2
d_call: NA

cdr3_nt: TGTGCCAGCAGCGTAGATGAGGGGCGGCACGGAGAAGCTTTCTTT
cdr3_aa: CASSVDEGRHGEAFF
v_call: TRBV9
clone_size: NA
j_call: TRBJ1-1
d_call: NA

cdr3_nt: TGTGCCAGCCAAAACAGGGAGGTAGGAGAGACCCAGTACTTC
cdr3_aa: CASQNREVGETQYF
v_call: TRBV12-3/TRBV12-4
clone_size: few
j_call: TRBJ2-5
d_call: NA

cdr3_nt: TGTGCCAGCAGCTTCGGGACTAGCGGAGTGGGGACCGGGGAGCTGTTTTTT
cdr3_aa: CASSFGTSGVGTGELFF
v_call: TRBV7-3
clone_size: few
j_call: TRBJ2-2
d_call: TRBD2

cdr3_nt: TGCGCCAGCAGCGTCACAGGGGCGGAGGCTGAAGCTTTCTTT
cdr3_aa: CASSVTGAEAEAFF
v_call: TRBV5-1
clone_size: NA
j_call: TRBJ1-1
d_call: TRBD1

cdr3_nt: TGTGCCAGCAGCCATCAGCAGGACACTGAAGCTTTCTTT
cdr3_aa: CASSHQQDTEAFF
v_call: TRBV7-9
clone_size: few
j_call: TRBJ1-1
d_call: NA

cdr3_nt: TGCAGCGTTGTCGGGACACTATCTCGGACTGAAGCTTTCTTT
cdr3_aa: CSVVGTLSRTEAFF
v_call: TRBV29-1
clone_size: NA
j_call: TRBJ1-1
d_call: NA

cdr3_nt: TGTGCCAGCAGTTCGGGACAGGGCACCAATTCACCCCTCCACTTT
cdr3_aa: CASSSGQGTNSPLHF
v_call: TRBV7-9
clone_size: NA
j_call: TRBJ1-6
d_call: TRBD1

cdr3_nt: TGCAGCGTTGAACAGCTTAACTATGGCTACACCTTC
cdr3_aa: CSVEQLNYGYTF
v_call: TRBV29-1
clone_size: many
j_call: TRBJ1-2
d_call: NA

cdr3_nt: TGTGCCAGCCGGGCCTCCACTGGGGCCAACGTCCTGACTTTC
cdr3_aa: CASRASTGANVLTF
v_call: TRBV2
clone_size: many
j_call: TRBJ2-6
d_call: NA

cdr3_nt: TGCAGCGTTGTGTCACGGATGCAAGAGACCCAGTACTTC
cdr3_aa: CSVVSRMQETQYF
v_call: TRBV29-1
clone_size: NA
j_call: TRBJ2-5
d_call: NA

cdr3_nt: TGTGCCATCAGTGCTCAGGGGGTAAATACTGAAGCTTTCTTT
cdr3_aa: CAISAQGVNTEAFF
v_call: TRBV10-3
clone_size: NA
j_call: TRBJ1-1
d_call: TRBD1

cdr3_nt: TGCAGTGCTAGACGCCCCAGGCAGGGGGTTGAAACCGGGGAGCTGTTTTTT
cdr3_aa: CSARRPRQGVETGELFF
v_call: TRBV20-1
clone_size: NA
j_call: TRBJ2-2
d_call: TRBD1

cdr3_nt: TGTGCCAGCAGCTCGACGACAGGGGGCACGGAGACCCAGTACTTC
cdr3_aa: CASSSTTGGTETQYF
v_call: TRBV5-6
clone_size: NA
j_call: TRBJ2-5
d_call: TRBD1

cdr3_nt: TGCAGCGTTGTGCCCCACAGGGGGCAAGAAGCTTTCTTT
cdr3_aa: CSVVPHRGQEAFF
v_call: TRBV29-1
clone_size: many
j_call: TRBJ1-1
d_call: TRBD1

cdr3_nt: TGTGCCAGCAGTTATATCGAGGGGGGGCACGAGCAGTACTTC
cdr3_aa: CASSYIEGGHEQYF
v_call: TRBV6-5
clone_size: NA
j_call: TRBJ2-7
d_call: NA

cdr3_nt: TGTGCCAGTAGTATAGCCCGCAGCTCGGGAAACACCATATATTTT
cdr3_aa: CASSIARSSGNTIYF
v_call: TRBV19
clone_size: NA
j_call: TRBJ1-3
d_call: NA

cdr3_nt: TGCGCCAGCAGCTTGGAAGGCAGGAGAGAGACCCAGTACTTC
cdr3_aa: CASSLEGRRETQYF
v_call: TRBV5-1
clone_size: NA
j_call: TRBJ2-5
d_call: NA

cdr3_nt: TGTGCCAGCCAAGGGGGGACAGGGCCCCGGGAGACCCAGTACTTC
cdr3_aa: CASQGGTGPRETQYF
v_call: TRBV12-3/TRBV12-4
clone_size: NA
j_call: TRBJ2-5
d_call: TRBD1

cdr3_nt: TGTGCCACCACCCCGTCATTGGAGGACACTGAAGCTTTCTTT
cdr3_aa: CATTPSLEDTEAFF
v_call: TRBV15
clone_size: many
j_call: TRBJ1-1
d_call: NA

cdr3_nt: TGTGCCAGCAGCTTGTCTGGGGGCATTTCACCCCTCCACTTT
cdr3_aa: CASSLSGGISPLHF
v_call: TRBV7-8
clone_size: NA
j_call: TRBJ1-6
d_call: NA

cdr3_nt: TGCGCCAGCAGTGAGTCAAAGGGATCAGCCTACGAGCAGTACTTC
cdr3_aa: CASSESKGSAYEQYF
v_call: TRBV10-2
clone_size: NA
j_call: TRBJ2-7
d_call: NA

cdr3_nt: TGTGCCAGCAATCGGGAGCGGGACTCCTACGAGCAGTACTTC
cdr3_aa: CASNRERDSYEQYF
v_call: TRBV2
clone_size: few
j_call: TRBJ2-7
d_call: TRBD2

cdr3_nt: TGTGCCAGCAGTTCCCTTGGAGCCTATGGCTACACCTTC
cdr3_aa: CASSSLGAYGYTF
v_call: TRBV10-3
clone_size: few
j_call: TRBJ1-2
d_call: NA

cdr3_nt: TGTGCCATCAACCCTGTAGACGGGGCCCAAGAGACCCAGTACTTC
cdr3_aa: CAINPVDGAQETQYF
v_call: TRBV10-3
clone_size: few
j_call: TRBJ2-5
d_call: NA

cdr3_nt: TGTGCCAGCAGTGGCCTAGCGGGAGAGACCCAGTACTTC
cdr3_aa: CASSGLAGETQYF
v_call: TRBV12-3/TRBV12-4
clone_size: many
j_call: TRBJ2-5
d_call: TRBD2

cdr3_nt: TGTGCCAGCAGCCCCTGGACAGGGGGAGGATCACCCCTCCACTTT
cdr3_aa: CASSPWTGGGSPLHF
v_call: TRBV9
clone_size: NA
j_call: TRBJ1-6
d_call: TRBD1

cdr3_nt: TGTGCCAGCAGCTTACCAGGGCCTGGGGCCAACGTCCTGACTTTC
cdr3_aa: CASSLPGPGANVLTF
v_call: TRBV7-3
clone_size: few
j_call: TRBJ2-6
d_call: NA

cdr3_nt: TGCAGTGCTAGGGACAGGGGGCATTACAATCAGCCCCAGCATTTT
cdr3_aa: CSARDRGHYNQPQHF
v_call: TRBV20-1
clone_size: NA
j_call: TRBJ1-5
d_call: TRBD1